One T cell receptor (beta chain) is described in this entry. The CDR3 has 19 amino acids. Germline-derived CDR1 and CDR2 are KGHDR and SFDVKD. J was trimmed by 4 bases and V by 0 bases; bases with no gene match: 14. Clones were sequenced by immunoSEQ multiplex PCR, and TCRdb holds only the in-frame ones, with some missing. This table has about 300,000 clones, roughly 85% appearing once. This specimen belongs to a study of blood T cell repertoires in COVID-19. V usage is TRBV24-1 and J usage is TRBJ1-2; 9 positions match TRBD1. Sample: PBMCs or T cells enriched from blood (not recorded which). The sequence came from a woman aged 25 to 39 who had recovered from COVID-19. CDR3 protein: CATSDLPRPGTGSFYGYTF. CDR3 coding DNA: TGTGCCACCAGTGATTTGCCACGGCCCGGGACAGGGTCCTTCTATGGCTACACCTTC.